Shown below are 17 T cell receptor beta chains from a single sample sequenced in a study of identical twins. TCRdb reprocessed the 5' RACE reads via MiXCR and lists one record per CDR3 protein. Of around 960,000 distinct CDR3 sequences listed, 10% to 15% are singletons. The same sample was also studied in work on yellow fever vaccine responses in identical twins.

The specimen sequenced was PBMCs. Receptors originate from a woman aged 18-29 years in good health.

V gene TRBV7-9 combines with J gene TRBJ2-1, with D possibly being TRBD1 or TRBD2 (5 bases each). V dropped 5 bases and J dropped 9 bases, with 14 bases sitting between them. Germline values: CDR1 SEHNR, CDR2 FQNEAQ (reference sequence). CDR3 length: 13 residues. CDR3 region: CASSTGTVGEQFF. The CDR3 DNA reads TGTGCCAGCAGCACCGGGACCGTGGGTGAGCAGTTCTTC.

The chain carries TRBV7-3 and TRBJ2-1; perhaps TRBD2 as D (6 bases). The CDR3 runs 19 residues. CDR1 SGHTA and CDR2 FQGTGA come from the germline V gene. V lost 2 bases, J lost 5 bases, and 25 bases lay in between. In nucleotides, the CDR3 is TGTGCCAGCAGCTTATACGGAGGGCCGGTCCCTAGCGTCAACAATGAGCAGTTCTTC. Residues: CASSLYGGPVPSVNNEQFF.

CDR3 DNA sequence: TGCGCCAGCAGCCAAGATTGGGACAGGGGCAACACTGAAGCTTTCTTT. This codes for CASSQDWDRGNTEAFF. The chain carries TRBV4-1 and TRBJ1-1; 10 bases are shared with TRBD1. J gave up 2 bases and V 0 bases, and 3 bases lay outside the gene matches. CDR3 length: 16 amino acids. CDR1 is MGHRA, CDR2 YSYEKL, per germline.

The chain couples TRBV7-9 to TRBJ2-6; no reliable D call. The CDR3 runs 14 residues. Germline V gene data show CDR1 as SEHNR and CDR2 as FQNEAQ (reference sequence). V gave up 5 bases and J gave up 3 bases, with 8 bases separating them. CDR3: CASSPGFGANVLTF. The CDR3 bases are TGTGCCAGCAGCCCCGGGTTTGGGGCCAACGTCCTGACTTTC.

This clonotype was detected a few times. The gene calls are TRBV10-3 and TRBJ2-1; 10 nucleotides align to TRBD2. This CDR3 comprises 15 residues. V shed 7 bases and J 2 bases; nucleotides not matched to a gene: 5. Germline CDR1 is ENHRY and CDR2 is SYGVKD. The CDR3 DNA follows: TGTGCCATCATGGCTAGCGGGGGCCCCTACAATGAGCAGTTCTTC. Amino acid sequence: CAIMASGGPYNEQFF.

The V call is TRBV6-1, the J call TRBJ2-2; the D gene is possibly TRBD1 (6 bases). The CDR3 is made up of 15 amino acids. Germline CDR1 is MNHNS and CDR2 is SASEGT. V lost 4 bases, J lost 2 bases, and 11 bases lay in between. The CDR3 DNA follows: TGTGCCAGCAGTGCCGGGACAAGCAACACCGGGGAGCTGTTTTTT. Encoded protein: CASSAGTSNTGELFF.

The sample holds a few counts of this clonotype. This sequence joins TRBV20-1 and TRBJ2-5; 9 nucleotides align to TRBD2. In germline, CDR1 is DFQATT, CDR2 SNEGSKA (reference sequence). Trimming cost V 4 bases and J 2 bases; bases outside gene matches: 5. CDR3 length: 14 residues. The CDR3 region has the DNA TGCAGTGCTAACCCTAGCGGGGAGCAAGAGACCCAGTACTTC. Translation: CSANPSGEQETQYF.

A few counts support this clonotype. This chain's CDR3 is CASSYEAAWEPQHF. CDR3 nucleotides: TGTGCCAGCAGTTACGAGGCGGCCTGGGAGCCCCAGCATTTT. The chain carries TRBV6-5 and TRBJ1-5; D gene ambiguous. Trimming removed 2 bases from V and 8 bases from J, with 13 bases in between. CDR1 is MNHEY, CDR2 SVGAGI, per germline. CDR3 size: 14 residues.

Many counts were recorded for this clonotype. The CDR3 here is CSVGSGRVGNGELFF. CDR3 DNA sequence: TGCAGCGTTGGATCCGGGAGGGTCGGTAACGGGGAGCTGTTTTTT. The gene calls are TRBV29-1 and TRBJ2-2, with 8 bases lining up with TRBD2. Germline CDR1 reads SQVTM; CDR2 reads ANQGSEA. V lost 4 bases to trimming and J lost 7 bases; unmatched junction nucleotides: 11. The CDR3 length is 15 residues.

The chain combines TRBV5-1 with TRBJ1-5; D not certain. The germline CDR1 and CDR2 sequences are SGHRS and YFSETQ. The CDR3 covers 14 residues. With 4 bases removed from V and 4 bases from J, the gap between germline ends came to 12 bases. Here the CDR3 reads CASSTGPENQPQHF. CDR3 nucleotide sequence: TGCGCCAGCAGCACTGGACCTGAGAATCAGCCCCAGCATTTT.

For the CDR3, the DNA is TGCAGCGTTCAGGGACAGGCGGCTTTTACTGAAGCTTTCTTT. It translates to CSVQGQAAFTEAFF. The chain has TRBV29-1 and TRBJ1-1; 8 nucleotides match TRBD1. This CDR3 has 14 residues. Germline V gives CDR1 SQVTM, CDR2 ANQGSEA. Trimming took 5 bases from V and 5 from J; bases not matched to a gene: 10. The whole variable domain, filled in from reference TRBV29-1 and TRBJ1-1, reads SAVISQKPSRDICQRGTSLTIQCQVDSQVTMMFWYRQQPGQSLTLIATANQGSEATYESGFVIDKFPISRPNLTFSTLTVSNMSPEDSSIYLCSVQGQAAFTEAFFGQGTRLTVV.

A few counts support this clonotype. V is TRBV3-1 and J is TRBJ2-7, with 9 positions matching TRBD1. The CDR3 extends over 17 amino acids. Trimming removed 3 bases from V and 3 bases from J; junction bases left unmatched: 12. Germline assignment: CDR1 LGHDT and CDR2 YNNKEL (reference sequence). The CDR3 DNA reads as TGTGCCAGCAGCCAGGGGACAGGGCCCTTAGCCGTCTACGAGCAGTACTTC. It encodes CASSQGTGPLAVYEQYF.

In its sample, this clonotype was seen a few times. The chain employs TRBV13 and TRBJ1-3, with TRBD1 matching over 7 bases. J was trimmed by 4 bases and V by 5 bases; bases with no gene match: 5. In germline, CDR1 is PRHDT, CDR2 FYEKMQ (reference sequence). The CDR3 has 14 residues. The CDR3 bases are TGTGCCAGCAGCGCTCCGGGACAGGGAAACACCATATATTTT. This encodes CASSAPGQGNTIYF. Together with reference TRBV13 and TRBJ1-3, the CDR3 gives the full variable domain: AAGVIQSPRHLIKEKRETATLKCYPIPRHDTVYWYQQGPGQDPQFLISFYEKMQSDKGSIPDRFSAQQFSDYHSELNMSSLELGDSALYFCASSAPGQGNTIYFGEGSWLTVV.

V is TRBV20-1 and J is TRBJ2-1; 7 bases are shared with TRBD2. J was trimmed by 4 bases and V by 6 bases; bases with no gene match: 9. CDR1 DFQATT and CDR2 SNEGSKA come from the germline V gene (reference sequence). The CDR3 has 14 residues. CDR3: CSASGAAGYNEQFF. CDR3 DNA: TGCAGTGCCAGCGGGGCTGCGGGTTACAATGAGCAGTTCTTC.

The chain carries TRBV5-1 and TRBJ2-3, with 9 bases fitting TRBD1. The V and J ends lost 4 bases and 6 bases, in that order; junction bases with no gene match: 9. Germline V CDR1 and CDR2: SGHRS, YFSETQ. The CDR3 loop spans 15 amino acids. Here the CDR3 DNA reads TGCGCCAGCAGCCCCGGACAGGGGTCGGGGGATACGCAGTATTTT. Encoded protein: CASSPGQGSGDTQYF.

This clonotype came up a few times. The V call is TRBV6-2 or TRBV6-3, the J call TRBJ1-5, with 9 nucleotides matching TRBD1. The trim removed 7 bases at V and 6 bases at J, leaving 7 bases unmatched. CDR1 and CDR2 (germline): MNHEY, SVGEGT. The CDR3 loop spans 14 amino acids. The CDR3 bases are TGTGCCAGCATCCCGGGACAGGGTGGTCAGCCCCAGCATTTT. Translating gives CASIPGQGGQPQHF.

The chain combines TRBV3-1 with TRBJ2-3; D is unresolved. The CDR3 spans 17 residues. The germline gives CDR1 LGHDT, CDR2 YNNKEL (reference sequence). Trimming shortened V by 1 base and J by 1 base, and 15 bases separated the two germline ends. CDR3 residues: CASSQGQWADGTDTQYF. Here the CDR3 DNA reads TGTGCCAGCAGCCAAGGCCAATGGGCTGATGGCACAGATACGCAGTATTTT.